The next 21 T cell receptor beta chains were all read from a single sample in a study of cytomegalovirus exposure and HLA in healthy donors (dated by TCRdb to between 2016 and 2019). The library relied on the immunoSEQ multiplex PCR assay. The multiplex PCR relied on a mix of 60 forward primers for TCR Vbeta segments and 13 reverse primers for TCR Jbeta segments. TCRdb holds this immuneACCESS table with in-frame rearrangements only. Some clones are missing; in checked studies, unresolved V genes explain under half, and the rest has no known cause. A total of under 100,000 clones appear in this sample, around 76% of them only once. The top ten clonotypes cover over 4.5% of the sample. Sequencing was done on a sample of PBMCs. These receptors all stem from a man aged 18 to 30 in good health and CMV-seropositive.

The chain is built from TRBV7-6 and TRBJ2-7, with 8 bases fitting TRBD2. The CDR3 length is 15 residues. Germline V gene sequence: CDR1 SGHVS, CDR2 FNYEAQ. V gave up 5 bases and J gave up 5 bases; unmatched junction bases: 11. The CDR3 is CASSPLSGSTHEQYF. In nucleotides, the CDR3 is TGTGCCAGCAGCCCCTTGAGCGGGAGTACCCACGAGCAGTACTTC.

CDR3 sequence: CASSLSGRVADTQYF. CDR3 DNA: TGTGCCAGCAGTCTCAGCGGGAGAGTCGCAGATACGCAGTATTTT. The chain carries TRBV6-6 and TRBJ2-3; the match to TRBD2 covers 8 bases. Per the germline V gene, CDR1 is MNHNY and CDR2 is SVGAGI (reference sequence). V dropped 5 bases and J dropped 4; count of bases not matched to a gene: 8. The CDR3 extends over 15 amino acids.

V gene TRBV6-5 combines with J gene TRBJ2-7; 14 bases agree with TRBD2. Germline V CDR1 and CDR2: MNHEY, SVGAGI. This CDR3 region has 15 residues. Trimming cost V 5 bases and J 3 bases; bases outside gene matches: 3. As DNA, the CDR3 is TGTGCCAGCAGTCCGGGACTAGCGGGAGTCTACGAGCAGTACTTC. Translation: CASSPGLAGVYEQYF.

The chain has TRBV7-8 and TRBJ2-2; D is perhaps TRBD1 (6 bases). Trimming removed 5 bases at V and 5 bases at J, with 18 bases between. Germline V gene sequence: CDR1 SGHVS, CDR2 FQNEAQ. CDR3 size: 16 residues. The CDR3: CASSPPQGSETGELFF. The CDR3 DNA follows: TGTGCCAGCAGCCCCCCGCAGGGGAGTGAAACCGGGGAGCTGTTTTTT.

CDR3 nucleotides: TGCGCCACCCCGGACAGAATATTCAAAAACATTCAGTACTTC. Its translation is CATPDRIFKNIQYF. The J gene is TRBJ2-4, the V gene TRBV10-1; D may be TRBD1 (6 bases). V was cut by 10 bases and J by 3 bases, with 16 bases left in between. The CDR3 totals 14 residues. Germline V gene lookup returns CDR1 WNHNN and CDR2 SYGVQD (reference sequence).

This chain links TRBV18 with TRBJ2-5; possibly TRBD1 for D (5 bases). The CDR3 loop spans 14 amino acids. The germline V gene has CDR1 KGHSH and CDR2 LQKENI. The germline V and J ends were trimmed by 0 bases and 4 bases, with 9 bases remaining between them. Here the CDR3 reads CASSPPGLRETQYF. The CDR3 DNA reads as TGTGCCAGCTCACCACCGGGGCTGCGAGAGACCCAGTACTTC.

This chain connects TRBV4-2 to TRBJ2-1, with D possibly TRBD1 on 5 matching bases. CDR1 and CDR2 (germline): LGHNA, YNFKEQ. The V gene lost 0 bases and the J gene lost 12 bases, with 12 bases spanning the gap. The CDR3 is made up of 13 amino acids. Here the CDR3 reads CASSQDRVVTQFF. CDR3 nucleotides: TGTGCCAGCAGCCAAGACAGGGTAGTAACGCAGTTCTTC.

The V call is TRBV7-3, the J call TRBJ2-1; D is unclear. Deletions cut 5 bases from V and 9 bases from J, with 14 bases between. In germline, CDR1 is SGHTA, CDR2 FQGTGA. The CDR3 has 13 residues. CDR3 in amino acids: CASSPGSRPEQFF. The CDR3 DNA follows: TGTGCCAGCAGCCCCGGTTCGAGGCCTGAGCAGTTCTTC. Full variable domain (missing parts from reference TRBV7-3 and TRBJ2-1): GAGVSQTPSNKVTEKGKYVELRCDPISGHTALYWYRQSLGQGPEFLIYFQGTGAADDSGLPNDRFFAVRPEGSVSTLKIQRTERGDSAVYLCASSPGSRPEQFFGPGTRLTVL.

A few counts support this clone. The chain has TRBV25-1 and TRBJ2-6, with 9 bases fitting TRBD1. CDR3 length: 16 amino acids. Germline loops: CDR1 MGHDK, CDR2 SYGVNS. J lost 2 bases, V lost 4 bases, and 3 bases had no gene match. The CDR3 DNA is TGTGCCAGCAGTGGGTACAGGGGGCCTGGGGCCAACGTCCTGACTTTC. This sequence encodes CASSGYRGPGANVLTF.

The chain recombines TRBV6-4 with TRBJ1-2; D possibly corresponds to TRBD1 (6 bases). V dropped 3 bases and J dropped 4 bases, with 12 bases sitting between them. Germline V gives CDR1 MRHNA, CDR2 SNTAGT. The length of the CDR3 is 14 residues. CDR3 amino acids: CASSEVLGAYGYTF. CDR3 DNA: TGTGCCAGCAGTGAAGTTTTGGGGGCCTATGGCTACACCTTC.

In its sample, this clone was seen a few times. This chain connects TRBV6-1 to TRBJ2-7; 9 bases are shared with TRBD2. The CDR3 has 15 amino acids. The germline V gene encodes CDR1 MNHNS and CDR2 SASEGT. The V and J ends lost 5 bases and 3 bases, in that order; junction bases with no gene match: 8. The chain's CDR3 is CASSPRAGGLYEQYF. The CDR3 region has the DNA TGTGCCAGCAGTCCGAGAGCGGGAGGCCTCTACGAGCAGTACTTC.

The chain uses TRBV18 and TRBJ2-7, with D perhaps TRBD2 (5 bases). Germline V lookup: CDR1 KGHSH, CDR2 LQKENI. V was clipped by 3 bases and J by 5 bases, with 17 bases between them. The CDR3 covers 15 residues. CDR3 bases: TGTGCCAGCTCACCGGTGGCCGGGGTGAGGGACGAGCAGTACTTC. Encoded protein: CASSPVAGVRDEQYF.

This clone appeared once. The rearrangement joins TRBV2 to TRBJ2-5; 8 bases fit TRBD2. J lost 2 bases, V lost 4 bases, and 3 bases had no gene match. Germline CDR1 is SNHLY and CDR2 is FYNNEI. The CDR3 is 14 amino acids. The CDR3 coding sequence is TGTGCCAGCAGTGCTTCTAGCGGGCAAGAGACCCAGTACTTC. Its translation: CASSASSGQETQYF.

CDR3 sequence (DNA): TGCAGCGTTGCCAATAAAGGGGGGAACACCGGGGAGCTGTTTTTT. Protein product: CSVANKGGNTGELFF. The chain combines TRBV29-1 with TRBJ2-2, with a weak D call TRBD1 (6 bases). V was clipped by 4 bases and J by 1 base, with 13 bases between them. The CDR3 contains 15 residues. Germline V gene lookup returns CDR1 SQVTM and CDR2 ANQGSEA.

The count of this clone is one. The J gene is TRBJ1-1, the V gene TRBV11-2; D gene ambiguous. CDR1 and CDR2 from the germline V gene are SGHAT and FQNNGV. The CDR3 sequence is 14 residues long. Trimming removed 5 bases from V and 1 base from J, with 11 bases in between. The CDR3 DNA follows: TGTGCCAGCAGCCGCGGTATCGCGAACACTGAAGCTTTCTTT. It encodes CASSRGIANTEAFF.

This clone was seen only a few times. This chain uses TRBV5-4 with TRBJ1-1; 8 bases are a match to TRBD1. V shed 1 base and J 5 bases; nucleotides not matched to a gene: 10. CDR3 length: 16 amino acids. Looked up from germline, CDR1 is SGHNT and CDR2 is YYREEE (reference sequence). The CDR3 nucleotides read TGTGCCAGCAGCTTGAAGAGGACAGGGCAGGGGACTGAAGCTTTCTTT. Encoded protein: CASSLKRTGQGTEAFF.

V usage is TRBV28 and J usage is TRBJ2-2; D is unresolved. The CDR3 length is 13 residues. Germline CDR1 MDHEN, CDR2 SYDVKM. V lost 6 bases and J 2 bases, leaving 7 bases between the germline ends. DNA for the CDR3: TGTGCCAGCAGACTATCTAACACCGGGGAGCTGTTTTTT. It yields the protein CASRLSNTGELFF.

CDR3 amino acids: CASSQVDRRVKGGYTF. CDR3 in DNA: TGTGCCAGCAGCCAAGTTGATCGCAGGGTAAAGGGCGGCTACACCTTC. V is TRBV14 and J is TRBJ1-2, with D perhaps matching TRBD1 (5 bases). The germline V gene encodes CDR1 SGHDN and CDR2 FVKESK. The CDR3 runs to 16 residues. V shed 1 base and J shed 8 bases, with 20 bases lying between them.

This chain connects TRBV29-1 to TRBJ2-5, with 7 bases matching TRBD2. The CDR3 runs to 13 residues. Per the germline V gene, CDR1 is SQVTM and CDR2 is ANQGSEA. Trimming at V came to 3 bases and at J to 5 bases, leaving 6 bases not matched to a gene. In DNA, the CDR3 is TGCAGCGTTGATCGGAGGGGAGGGGAGACCCAGTACTTC. Translating it yields CSVDRRGGETQYF.

This chain joins TRBV2 and TRBJ2-7, with TRBD2 matching 8 bases. The CDR3 covers 18 residues. CDR1 is SNHLY and CDR2 is FYNNEI in the germline V gene. Trimming removed 2 bases from V and 0 bases from J; junction bases left unmatched: 12. DNA of the CDR3: TGTGCCAGCAGTGAATCCTCGGGGGCGGGAGGCGGCTCCTACGAGCAGTACTTC. Its protein is CASSESSGAGGGSYEQYF.

The CDR3 is CASRYGTPTDEQFF. Written as DNA, the CDR3 is TGTGCCAGCAGGTATGGGACTCCTACGGATGAGCAGTTCTTC. V is TRBV6-6 and J is TRBJ2-1, with D possibly being TRBD2 (6 bases). CDR3 size: 14 residues. The ends were cut back, 6 bases at V and 8 bases at J, with 17 bases in the middle. From germline, CDR1 is MNHNY and CDR2 SVGAGI (reference sequence).